A selection of T cell receptor beta chains follows, all from one sample in a study of identical twins. Using its own MiXCR run on the 5' RACE reads, TCRdb lists one record per CDR3 protein. Among a few hundred thousand distinct CDR3 sequences listed, roughly 9.5% were seen once. The data also belong to a second study, concerning yellow fever vaccine responses in identical twins.

Material: PBMCs. The receptor source for this set is a young woman in good health. Both conserved end residues are part of each CDR3. Fields, in order: J gene, V gene, D gene, clone size, CDR3 DNA, CDR3 protein. D genes are given only for firm matches. For some rows the clone size is stated as once, few or many, or as a class when expanded; others skip it.

J: TRBJ1-1; V: TRBV2; D: -; size: many; DNA: TGTGCCAGCAGTGGGGGGAGGAAAGCTTTCTTT; CDR3: CASSGGRKAFF
J: TRBJ2-2; V: TRBV7-3; D: -; size: many; DNA: TGTGCCAGCAGCTTAGGAGTCAGCCTCACCGGGGAGCTGTTTTTT; CDR3: CASSLGVSLTGELFF
J: TRBJ1-2; V: TRBV20-1; D: -; size: -; DNA: TGCAGTGCTCAAGACAGGATGTATGGCTACACCTTC; CDR3: CSAQDRMYGYTF
J: TRBJ2-7; V: TRBV4-3; D: TRBD2; size: -; DNA: TGCGCCAGCAGCCAAGATTGGGGGGGGGGCGAGCAGTACTTC; CDR3: CASSQDWGGGEQYF
J: TRBJ2-5; V: TRBV2; D: TRBD1; size: few; DNA: TGTGCCAGCAGGGCGGGACAGGGGATCGGAGAGACCCAGTACTTC; CDR3: CASRAGQGIGETQYF
J: TRBJ2-1; V: TRBV6-1; D: TRBD2; size: many; DNA: TGTGCCAGTAGCGGGTCCTCCTACAATGAGCAGTTCTTC; CDR3: CASSGSSYNEQFF
J: TRBJ2-1; V: TRBV10-1; D: TRBD1; size: -; DNA: TGCGCCAGCAGTGGTACAGGGGGGAGATACAATGAGCAGTTCTTC; CDR3: CASSGTGGRYNEQFF
J: TRBJ2-1; V: TRBV2; D: -; size: few; DNA: TGTGCCAGCAGTGAGGTCCGGGAATACAATGAGCAGTTCTTC; CDR3: CASSEVREYNEQFF
J: TRBJ1-4; V: TRBV7-2; D: -; size: -; DNA: TGTGCCAGCAGCGGTCCCGCAACTAATGAAAAACTGTTTTTT; CDR3: CASSGPATNEKLFF
J: TRBJ2-2; V: TRBV12-3/TRBV12-4; D: TRBD2; size: -; DNA: TGTGCCTTCAGTTTCTCAGCGGGGGGTACGAACACCGGGGAGCTGTTTTTT; CDR3: CAFSFSAGGTNTGELFF
J: TRBJ2-3; V: TRBV25-1; D: -; size: few; DNA: TGTGCCAGCAGTGGAGACAAGGGCACAGATACGCAGTATTTT; CDR3: CASSGDKGTDTQYF
J: TRBJ2-3; V: TRBV5-1; D: TRBD1; size: -; DNA: TGCGCCAGCAGCTTGGACCCAGGGGGCTTGAGCACAGATACGCAGTATTTT; CDR3: CASSLDPGGLSTDTQYF
J: TRBJ2-7; V: TRBV7-6; D: -; size: few; DNA: TGTGCCAGCAGCTTATCGCACCCCTGGTACGAGCAGTACTTC; CDR3: CASSLSHPWYEQYF
J: TRBJ2-5; V: TRBV6-5; D: TRBD2; size: few; DNA: TGTGCTAGCGGGGGGGAGCAGACCCAGTACTTC; CDR3: CASGGEQTQYF
J: TRBJ2-7; V: TRBV12-3/TRBV12-4; D: -; size: -; DNA: TGTGCCAGCAGTATTAGCAACGAGCAGTACTTC; CDR3: CASSISNEQYF
J: TRBJ2-3; V: TRBV27; D: -; size: many; DNA: TGTGCCAGCAGTTGGTCCAGAGGGCGGACATTAGGTGATACGCAGTATTTT; CDR3: CASSWSRGRTLGDTQYF
J: TRBJ2-1; V: TRBV20-1; D: -; size: few; DNA: TGCAGTACGAAACAGGGTGCGCCCTTTAGGTTCTTC; CDR3: CSTKQGAPFRFF
J: TRBJ2-2; V: TRBV12-3/TRBV12-4; D: TRBD2; size: many; DNA: TGTGCCAGCAGTTTATCTAGCGGAGAATTGGAGCTGTTTTTT; CDR3: CASSLSSGELELFF
J: TRBJ2-1; V: TRBV12-3/TRBV12-4; D: TRBD2; size: few; DNA: TGTGCCAGCAGTCTACCGGCCGGGACTAGCGGATACAATGAGCAGTTCTTC; CDR3: CASSLPAGTSGYNEQFF
J: TRBJ2-1; V: TRBV6-5; D: -; size: few; DNA: TGTGCCAGCAGTTACTCGAATACGGGGGCCGGTCAGTTCTTC; CDR3: CASSYSNTGAGQFF
J: TRBJ2-1; V: TRBV2; D: TRBD1; size: -; DNA: TGTGCCCGCTGTTTCCGGACAGGGGCGGGAAGCTCCTACAATGAGCAGTTCTTC; CDR3: CARCFRTGAGSSYNEQFF
J: TRBJ1-2; V: TRBV13; D: -; size: many; DNA: TGTGCCAGCAGCCCTCGGGGAGGGAGCTATGGCTACACCTTC; CDR3: CASSPRGGSYGYTF
J: TRBJ2-7; V: TRBV12-3/TRBV12-4; D: -; size: -; DNA: TGTGCCAGCAGTTTCGTAGGGGTCGAGCAGTACTTC; CDR3: CASSFVGVEQYF
J: TRBJ2-1; V: TRBV9; D: TRBD2; size: -; DNA: TGTGCCAGCAGCGTCGCTACGGGACTAGCGGGAGAAAGGGTTTACAATGAGCAGTTCTTC; CDR3: CASSVATGLAGERVYNEQFF
J: TRBJ2-6; V: TRBV6-1; D: TRBD1; size: -; DNA: TGTGCCAGCAGACTGGACAGGGTGGCCAACGTCCTGACTTTC; CDR3: CASRLDRVANVLTF
J: TRBJ1-1; V: TRBV5-1; D: -; size: -; DNA: TGCGCCAGCAGGGTTGGGTCGGGAAACACTGAAGCTTTCTTT; CDR3: CASRVGSGNTEAFF
J: TRBJ2-3; V: TRBV5-1; D: -; size: many; DNA: TGCGCCAGCAGCTTGCTAGCGAGTCTCGAGGGTACGCAGTATTTT; CDR3: CASSLLASLEGTQYF
J: TRBJ2-7; V: TRBV30; D: -; size: few; DNA: TGTGCCTGGAGTTCGGGGAGCGAGCAGTACTTC; CDR3: CAWSSGSEQYF
J: TRBJ2-1; V: TRBV7-8; D: -; size: few; DNA: TGTGCCAGCAGCTTAGCGGGGGGTGTGGGCTCCTACAATGAGCAGTTCTTC; CDR3: CASSLAGGVGSYNEQFF
J: TRBJ2-2; V: TRBV28; D: TRBD1; size: many; DNA: TGTGCCAGCAGTCCCCTGGACAGGGTAACCGGGGAGCTGTTTTTT; CDR3: CASSPLDRVTGELFF
J: TRBJ2-1; V: TRBV12-3/TRBV12-4; D: TRBD1; size: -; DNA: TGTGCCAGCAGTCCAGGGGGACAAGCCTACAATGAGCAGTTCTTC; CDR3: CASSPGGQAYNEQFF
J: TRBJ2-7; V: TRBV6-5; D: TRBD2; size: few; DNA: TGTGCCAGCAGTACTAGCGGGAGTATGTACGAGCAGTACTTC; CDR3: CASSTSGSMYEQYF
J: TRBJ2-7; V: TRBV20-1; D: TRBD2; size: -; DNA: TGCTGTGCTAGGGGACTAGCGGGAGGGCGAGTAGCCTACGAGCAGTACTTC; CDR3: CCARGLAGGRVAYEQYF
J: TRBJ2-3; V: TRBV6-6; D: -; size: -; DNA: TGTACCAGCAGTTCCAGCAACTCAGATACGCAGTATTTT; CDR3: CTSSSSNSDTQYF
J: TRBJ2-1; V: TRBV6-5; D: -; size: few; DNA: TGTGCCAGCAGTTACGGAGGAGCCTACAATGAGCAGTTCTTC; CDR3: CASSYGGAYNEQFF
J: TRBJ2-7; V: TRBV4-3; D: TRBD1; size: -; DNA: TGCGCCAGCAGCCAAGGGACAGGGATTGCCTACGAGCAGTACTTC; CDR3: CASSQGTGIAYEQYF
J: TRBJ2-1; V: TRBV20-1; D: TRBD1; size: few; DNA: TGCAGTGCTAGAGACGCCGGGACAGGGGTCAATGAGCAGTTCTTC; CDR3: CSARDAGTGVNEQFF
J: TRBJ2-1; V: TRBV12-3/TRBV12-4; D: TRBD2; size: few; DNA: TGTGCCAGCAGTCCTCTCCCGGGACTAGCGGGAGTAGCCCCCTACAATGAGCAGTTCTTC; CDR3: CASSPLPGLAGVAPYNEQFF
J: TRBJ2-1; V: TRBV20-1; D: TRBD2; size: -; DNA: TGCAGTGCTAGACCCCGGTCGACTAGCGGGTACAATGAGCAGTTCTTC; CDR3: CSARPRSTSGYNEQFF
J: TRBJ2-7; V: TRBV20-1; D: TRBD2; size: few; DNA: TGCAGTGCTAGAGATCCAACGGGGGGGATAAGGTACGAGCAGTACTTC; CDR3: CSARDPTGGIRYEQYF
J: TRBJ2-5; V: TRBV7-9; D: TRBD2; size: many; DNA: TGTGCCAGCAGCTTAGTAGGACTAGCGGGAGGCCAAGAGACCCAGTACTTC; CDR3: CASSLVGLAGGQETQYF
J: TRBJ1-1; V: TRBV30; D: -; size: -; DNA: TGTGCCTGGAGTGGGGACGCCCGGTACACTGAAGCTTTCTTT; CDR3: CAWSGDARYTEAFF
J: TRBJ2-7; V: TRBV2; D: -; size: many; DNA: TGTGCCAGCAGTCAGGAAGGAGGCCCTGGCTACGAGCAGTACTTC; CDR3: CASSQEGGPGYEQYF
J: TRBJ2-1; V: TRBV10-3; D: -; size: many; DNA: TGTGCCATCAGTGAGTCGGCCGCGAATGAGCAGTTCTTC; CDR3: CAISESAANEQFF
J: TRBJ1-1; V: TRBV6-5; D: -; size: many; DNA: TGTGCCAGCAGTTACTCTCAGGGAGCCACTGAAGCTTTCTTT; CDR3: CASSYSQGATEAFF
J: TRBJ2-7; V: TRBV28; D: -; size: -; DNA: TGTGCCAGCAGTTTACTCCTTCTGGAGGGGGCCTCCTACGAGCAGTACTTC; CDR3: CASSLLLLEGASYEQYF
J: TRBJ2-2; V: TRBV7-3; D: TRBD2; size: few; DNA: TGTGCCAGCAGCCCCACGGGGGGTTTCGGCACCGGGGAGCTGTTTTTT; CDR3: CASSPTGGFGTGELFF
J: TRBJ2-1; V: TRBV7-9; D: TRBD2; size: -; DNA: TGTGCCAGCAGCTTAGTGGCTAGCGGGGTTTTTGTGAATGAGCAGTTCTTC; CDR3: CASSLVASGVFVNEQFF